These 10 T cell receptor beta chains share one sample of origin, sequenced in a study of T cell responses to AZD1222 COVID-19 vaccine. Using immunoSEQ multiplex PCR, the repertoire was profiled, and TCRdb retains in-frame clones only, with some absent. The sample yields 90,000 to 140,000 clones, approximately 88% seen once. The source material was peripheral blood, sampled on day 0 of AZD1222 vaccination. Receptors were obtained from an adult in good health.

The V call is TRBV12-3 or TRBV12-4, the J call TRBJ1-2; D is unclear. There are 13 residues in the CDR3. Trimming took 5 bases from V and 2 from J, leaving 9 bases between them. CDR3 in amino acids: CASSPDGNYGYTF. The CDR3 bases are TGTGCCAGCAGTCCAGACGGCAACTATGGCTACACCTTC.

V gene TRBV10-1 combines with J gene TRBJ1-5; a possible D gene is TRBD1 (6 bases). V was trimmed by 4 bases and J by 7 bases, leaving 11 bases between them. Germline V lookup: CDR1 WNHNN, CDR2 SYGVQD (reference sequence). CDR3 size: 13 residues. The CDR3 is CASSVGGGQPQHF. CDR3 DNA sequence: TGCGCCAGCAGTGTAGGGGGGGGCCAGCCCCAGCATTTT.

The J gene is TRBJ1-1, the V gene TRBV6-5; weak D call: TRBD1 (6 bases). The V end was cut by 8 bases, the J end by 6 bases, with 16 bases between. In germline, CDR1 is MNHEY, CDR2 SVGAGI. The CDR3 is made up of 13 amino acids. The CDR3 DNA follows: TGTGCCAGCTCAGGGACATTGGTCGCTGAAGCTTTCTTT. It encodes CASSGTLVAEAFF.

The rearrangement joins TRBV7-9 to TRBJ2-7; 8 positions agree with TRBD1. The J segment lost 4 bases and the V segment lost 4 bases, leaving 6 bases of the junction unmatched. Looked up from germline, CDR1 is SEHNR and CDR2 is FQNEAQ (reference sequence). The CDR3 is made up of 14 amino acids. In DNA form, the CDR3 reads TGTGCCAGCAGCTCAGGGACAGGCGCTTACGAGCAGTACTTC. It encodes CASSSGTGAYEQYF.

For the CDR3, the DNA is TGTGCCTGGACTTCACGGGGGGTACCCTACGAGCAGTACTTC. As protein: CAWTSRGVPYEQYF. The chain links TRBV30 to TRBJ2-7; 7 nucleotides match TRBD2. The CDR3 is 14 residues long. Germline-derived CDR1 and CDR2 are GTSNPN and SVGIG (reference sequence). Germline trimming cut 4 bases from V and 2 bases from J; bases unmatched to any gene: 8.

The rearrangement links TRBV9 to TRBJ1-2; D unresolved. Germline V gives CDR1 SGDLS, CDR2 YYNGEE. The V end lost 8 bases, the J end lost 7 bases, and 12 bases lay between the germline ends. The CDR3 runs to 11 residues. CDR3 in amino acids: CASGGEGGYTF. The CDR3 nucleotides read TGTGCCAGTGGCGGGGAGGGTGGCTACACCTTC.

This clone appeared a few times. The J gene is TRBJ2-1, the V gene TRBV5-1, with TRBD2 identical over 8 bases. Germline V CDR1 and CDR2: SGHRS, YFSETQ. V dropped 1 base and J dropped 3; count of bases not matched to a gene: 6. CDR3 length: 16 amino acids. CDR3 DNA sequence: TGCGCCAGCAGCTTGACTAGCGGAGCGATCTACAATGAGCAGTTCTTC. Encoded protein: CASSLTSGAIYNEQFF.

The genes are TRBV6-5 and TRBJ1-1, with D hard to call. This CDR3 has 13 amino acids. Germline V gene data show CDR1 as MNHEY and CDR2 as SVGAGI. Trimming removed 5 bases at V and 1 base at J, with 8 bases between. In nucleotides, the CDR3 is TGTGCCAGCAGTCCGACACGGAACACTGAAGCTTTCTTT. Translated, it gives CASSPTRNTEAFF.

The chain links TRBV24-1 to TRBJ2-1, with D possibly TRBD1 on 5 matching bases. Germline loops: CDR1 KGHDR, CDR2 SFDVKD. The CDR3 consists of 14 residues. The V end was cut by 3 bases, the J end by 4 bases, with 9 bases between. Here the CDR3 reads CATSDRTGYNEQFF. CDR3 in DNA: TGTGCCACCAGTGATCGAACAGGATACAATGAGCAGTTCTTC.

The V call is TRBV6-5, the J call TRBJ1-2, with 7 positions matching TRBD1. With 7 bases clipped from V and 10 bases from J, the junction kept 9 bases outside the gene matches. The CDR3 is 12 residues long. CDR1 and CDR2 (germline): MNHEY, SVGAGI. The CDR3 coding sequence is TGTGCCAGCACCCTAGGTAGGGGGCTCTACACCTTC. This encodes CASTLGRGLYTF.